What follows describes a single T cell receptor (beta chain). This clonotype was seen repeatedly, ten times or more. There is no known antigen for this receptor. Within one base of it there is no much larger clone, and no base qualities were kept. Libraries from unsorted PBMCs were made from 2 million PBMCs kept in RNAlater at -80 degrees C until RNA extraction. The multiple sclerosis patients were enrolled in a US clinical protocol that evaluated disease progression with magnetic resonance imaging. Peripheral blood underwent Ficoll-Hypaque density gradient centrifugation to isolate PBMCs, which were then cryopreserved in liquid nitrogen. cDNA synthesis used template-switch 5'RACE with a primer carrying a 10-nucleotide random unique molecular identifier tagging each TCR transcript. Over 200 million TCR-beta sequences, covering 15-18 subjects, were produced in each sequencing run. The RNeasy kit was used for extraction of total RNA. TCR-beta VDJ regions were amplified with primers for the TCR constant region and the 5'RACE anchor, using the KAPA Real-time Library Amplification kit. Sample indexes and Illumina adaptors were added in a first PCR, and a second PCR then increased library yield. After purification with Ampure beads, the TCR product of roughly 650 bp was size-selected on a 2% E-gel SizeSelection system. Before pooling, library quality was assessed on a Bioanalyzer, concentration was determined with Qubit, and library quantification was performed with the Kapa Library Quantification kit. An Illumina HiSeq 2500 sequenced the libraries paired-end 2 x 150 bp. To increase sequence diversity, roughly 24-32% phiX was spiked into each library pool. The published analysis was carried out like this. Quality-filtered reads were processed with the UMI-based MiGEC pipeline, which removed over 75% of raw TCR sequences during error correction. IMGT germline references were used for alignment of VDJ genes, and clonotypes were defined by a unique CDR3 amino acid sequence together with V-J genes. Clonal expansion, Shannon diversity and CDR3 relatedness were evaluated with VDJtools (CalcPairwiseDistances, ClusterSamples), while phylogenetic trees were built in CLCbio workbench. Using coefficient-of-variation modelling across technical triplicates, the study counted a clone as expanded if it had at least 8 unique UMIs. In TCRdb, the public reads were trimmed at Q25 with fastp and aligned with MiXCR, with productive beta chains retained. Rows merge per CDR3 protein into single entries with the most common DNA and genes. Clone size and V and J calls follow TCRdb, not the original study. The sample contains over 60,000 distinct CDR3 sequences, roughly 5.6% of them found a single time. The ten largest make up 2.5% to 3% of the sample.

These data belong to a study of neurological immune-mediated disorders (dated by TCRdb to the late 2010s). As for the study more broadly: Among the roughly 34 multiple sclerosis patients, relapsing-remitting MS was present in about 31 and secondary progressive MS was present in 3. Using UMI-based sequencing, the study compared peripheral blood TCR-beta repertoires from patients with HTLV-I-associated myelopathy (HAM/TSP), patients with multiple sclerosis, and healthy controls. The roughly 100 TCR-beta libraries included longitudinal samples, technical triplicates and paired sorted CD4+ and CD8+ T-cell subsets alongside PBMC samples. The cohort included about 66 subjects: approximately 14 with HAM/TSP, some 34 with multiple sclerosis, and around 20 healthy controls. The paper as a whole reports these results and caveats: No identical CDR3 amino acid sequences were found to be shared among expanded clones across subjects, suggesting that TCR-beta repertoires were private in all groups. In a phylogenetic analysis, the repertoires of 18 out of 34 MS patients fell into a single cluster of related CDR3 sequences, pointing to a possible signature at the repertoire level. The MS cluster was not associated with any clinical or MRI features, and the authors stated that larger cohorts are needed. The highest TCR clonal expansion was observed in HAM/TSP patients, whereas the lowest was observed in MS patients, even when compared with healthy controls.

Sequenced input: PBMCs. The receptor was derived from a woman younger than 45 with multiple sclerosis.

The CDR3 reads CASSPELAGRETQYF. The DNA sequence is TGTGCCAGCAGCCCCGAACTAGCAGGCCGGGAGACCCAGTACTTC. The V gene is TRBV3-1 and the J gene is TRBJ2-5; perhaps TRBD2 is the D gene, with 6 bases matching. At the junction V is shortened by 4 bases and J by 5 bases, with 17 bases in between. The CDR3 spans 15 residues, from the cysteine through the phenylalanine. The read is trimmed to its CDR3 DNA, 45 bases read in frame from base 1. CDR1 is given as LGHDT and CDR2 as YNNKEL, both from the germline V gene (reference sequence).